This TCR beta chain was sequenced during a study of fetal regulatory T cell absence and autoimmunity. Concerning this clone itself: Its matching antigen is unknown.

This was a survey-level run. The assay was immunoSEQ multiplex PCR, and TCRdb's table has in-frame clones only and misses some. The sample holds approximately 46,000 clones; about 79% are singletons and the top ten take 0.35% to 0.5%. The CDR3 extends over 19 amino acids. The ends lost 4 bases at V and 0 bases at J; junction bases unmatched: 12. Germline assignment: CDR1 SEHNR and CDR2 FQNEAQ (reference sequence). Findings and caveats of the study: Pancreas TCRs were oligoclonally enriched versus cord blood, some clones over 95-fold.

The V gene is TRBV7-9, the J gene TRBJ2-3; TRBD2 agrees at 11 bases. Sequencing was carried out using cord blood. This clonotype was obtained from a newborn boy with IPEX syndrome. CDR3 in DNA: TGTGCCAGCAGCTCCCCGACTAGCGGGGTGTTCTCTAGCACAGATACGCAGTATTTT. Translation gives CASSSPTSGVFSSTDTQYF.